These 3 T cell receptor beta chains originate from one sample sequenced in a study of blood T cell repertoires in COVID-19. Produced via immunoSEQ multiplex PCR; TCRdb's table is partial and in-frame only. The profile covers some 130,000 clones, with about four fifths appearing a single time and approximately 8.7% taken by the ten largest. Specimen: peripheral blood. The receptors here all came from a man aged 40-55 years with active or convalescent COVID-19.

V usage is TRBV19 and J usage is TRBJ2-3, with 7 bases fitting TRBD1. In germline, CDR1 is LNHDA, CDR2 SQIVND (reference sequence). The CDR3 contains 14 residues. V shed 8 bases and J 4 bases; nucleotides not matched to a gene: 9. The CDR3 spells CASQRQGLSDTQYF. The CDR3 DNA sequence: TGTGCCAGTCAAAGACAGGGTCTGTCAGATACGCAGTATTTT. Using reference TRBV19 and TRBJ2-3 for the parts outside the CDR3, the full variable domain is DGGITQSPKYLFRKEGQNVTLSCEQNLNHDAMYWYRQDPGQGLRLIYYSQIVNDFQKGDIAEGYSVSREKKESFPLTVTSAQKNPTAFYLCASQRQGLSDTQYFGPGTRLTVL.

The chain carries TRBV7-2 and TRBJ1-5, with TRBD1 matching 9 bases. CDR3 length: 17 residues. The germline V gene has CDR1 SGHTA and CDR2 FQGNSA. The J segment lost 0 bases and the V segment lost 3 bases, leaving 6 bases of the junction unmatched. CDR3 loop: CASSFVTGGSSNQPQHF. The CDR3 DNA is TGTGCCAGCAGCTTTGTGACAGGGGGATCTAGCAATCAGCCCCAGCATTTT.

The chain joins TRBV5-1 to TRBJ2-1; the D gene is possibly TRBD1 (5 bases). CDR1 SGHRS and CDR2 YFSETQ come from the germline V gene. V was trimmed by 4 bases and J by 9 bases, leaving 11 bases between them. The CDR3 runs to 12 residues. CDR3 region: CASSEPQGEQFF. CDR3 sequence (DNA): TGCGCCAGCAGCGAACCCCAGGGTGAGCAGTTCTTC.